These 19 T cell receptor beta chains share one sample of origin, sequenced in a study of shared clonotypes between healthy human individuals. CD45RO-negative CD8 cells positively selected for CCR7 made up the naive population, which excluded terminally differentiated effector memory CD45RA+ cells. The data were produced by immunoSEQ multiplex PCR, yet TCRdb's version contains in-frame clones alone and is incomplete. Of hundreds of thousands of clones in the sample, around 96% are singletons; the top ten hold roughly 0.12%. The sample was naive CD8+ T cells sorted from blood. The receptors were sampled from a woman aged 30 to 39 in good health.

The chain links TRBV4-2 to TRBJ2-7, with TRBD1 identical over 7 bases. The CDR3 extends over 15 amino acids. The germline V gene encodes CDR1 LGHNA and CDR2 YNFKEQ. The V gene end was trimmed by 0 bases and the J gene end by 3 bases; junction bases not matched to a gene: 5. CDR3 nucleotide sequence: TGTGCCAGCAGCCAAGAGCAGACAGGGTTCTACGAGCAGTACTTC. It codes for CASSQEQTGFYEQYF.

V and J are TRBV30 and TRBJ2-1, with 8 bases identical to TRBD2. The CDR3 contains 12 residues. Trimming at V came to 4 bases and at J to 7 bases, leaving 3 bases not matched to a gene. Per germline, CDR1 GTSNPN and CDR2 SVGIG (reference sequence). This chain's CDR3 is CAWKREWNEQFF. The CDR3, as DNA: TGTGCCTGGAAGCGGGAGTGGAATGAGCAGTTCTTC.

V usage is TRBV4-1 and J usage is TRBJ2-1; 7 positions match TRBD1. The CDR3 contains 17 residues. The junction had 16 bases not matched to a gene; V was cut back by 3 bases and J by 8 bases. Germline CDR1 is MGHRA and CDR2 is YSYEKL. CDR3 in DNA: TGCGCCAGCAGCCACAGTATTACCGGACAGGCGAACGATGAGCAGTTCTTC. It yields the protein CASSHSITGQANDEQFF.

The J gene is TRBJ2-2, the V gene TRBV27; tentatively, D is TRBD2 (6 bases). With 4 bases removed from V and 6 bases from J, the gap between germline ends came to 12 bases. CDR1 and CDR2 from the germline V gene are MNHEY and SMNVEV (reference sequence). The CDR3 is 14 amino acids. The CDR3 spells CASSSGGEAGELFF. In DNA form, the CDR3 reads TGTGCCAGCAGTTCCGGAGGGGAGGCCGGGGAGCTGTTTTTT.

The V call is TRBV7-2, the J call TRBJ2-1; perhaps TRBD2 as D (6 bases). V dropped 5 bases and J dropped 5 bases, with 13 bases sitting between them. Germline V gene lookup returns CDR1 SGHTA and CDR2 FQGNSA. This CDR3 is 14 amino acids long. CDR3 nucleotide sequence: TGTGCCAGCAGCGTGGGACTCGGAGACAATGAGCAGTTCTTC. Translated: CASSVGLGDNEQFF.

The CDR3 protein is CASSQISGSSYEQYF. In DNA form, the CDR3 reads TGCGCCAGCAGCCAAATTAGCGGGAGCTCCTACGAGCAGTACTTC. The V and J genes are TRBV4-1 and TRBJ2-7, with 9 bases that match TRBD2. The germline V gene encodes CDR1 MGHRA and CDR2 YSYEKL. J lost 0 bases, V lost 2 bases, and 2 bases had no gene match. The CDR3 covers 15 residues.

The chain is built from TRBV27 and TRBJ2-6, with TRBD1 identical over 9 bases. Germline V gene lookup returns CDR1 MNHEY and CDR2 SMNVEV (reference sequence). J lost 3 bases, V lost 3 bases, and 6 bases had no gene match. The CDR3 length is 17 residues. The CDR3: CASSLDRGTYGANVLTF. The CDR3 DNA sequence: TGTGCCAGCAGTTTGGACAGGGGAACGTATGGGGCCAACGTCCTGACTTTC.

This chain joins TRBV13 and TRBJ2-5; D might be TRBD1 (5 bases). The V gene's germline CDR1 is PRHDT and CDR2 FYEKMQ (reference sequence). The ends were cut back, 5 bases at V and 1 base at J, with 14 bases in the middle. The CDR3 consists of 15 residues. CDR3 coding DNA: TGTGCCAGCAGCCCTAGGGGCGGAAGCCAAGAGACCCAGTACTTC. Amino acid sequence: CASSPRGGSQETQYF.

The chain is built from TRBV5-1 and TRBJ2-1, with TRBD1 as a possible D gene (5 bases). This CDR3 has 16 residues. V shed 1 base and J shed 8 bases, with 19 bases lying between them. Germline V gene sequence: CDR1 SGHRS, CDR2 YFSETQ. CDR3: CASSLKEQDPGYEQFF. CDR3 sequence (DNA): TGCGCCAGCAGCTTGAAAGAACAGGACCCTGGCTATGAGCAGTTCTTC. The variable domain in full, completed from reference TRBV5-1 and TRBJ2-1, reads KAGVTQTPRYLIKTRGQQVTLSCSPISGHRSVSWYQQTPGQGLQFLFEYFSETQRNKGNFPGRFSGRQFSNSRSEMNVSTLELGDSALYLCASSLKEQDPGYEQFFGPGTRLTVL.

This chain joins TRBV11-2 and TRBJ1-4, with TRBD1 matching 7 bases. V lost 5 bases to trimming and J lost 8 bases; unmatched junction nucleotides: 11. This CDR3 spans 15 amino acids. Germline assignment: CDR1 SGHAT and CDR2 FQNNGV. The CDR3 region is CASSRSGSGGEKLFF. As DNA, the CDR3 is TGTGCCAGCAGCCGCTCCGGGTCAGGGGGGGAAAAACTGTTTTTT. Supplemented by reference TRBV11-2 and TRBJ1-4, the full variable domain reads EAGVAQSPRYKIIEKRQSVAFWCNPISGHATLYWYQQILGQGPKLLIQFQNNGVVDDSQLPKDRFSAERLKGVDSTLKIQPAKLEDSAVYLCASSRSGSGGEKLFFGSGTQLSVL.

The chain couples TRBV7-6 to TRBJ1-1; no clear D. The CDR3 covers 13 residues. The V end was cut by 5 bases, the J end by 0 bases, with 7 bases between. Germline loops: CDR1 SGHVS, CDR2 FNYEAQ. Written as DNA, the CDR3 is TGTGCCAGCAGCGCCGAGTTGAACACTGAAGCTTTCTTT. This sequence encodes CASSAELNTEAFF. Variable domain in full (rest from reference TRBV7-6 and TRBJ1-1): GAGVSQSPRYKVTKRGQDVALRCDPISGHVSLYWYRQALGQGPEFLTYFNYEAQQDKSGLPNDRFSAERPEGSISTLTIQRTEQRDSAMYRCASSAELNTEAFFGQGTRLTVV.

The V and J genes are TRBV18 and TRBJ2-7, with 9 bases matching TRBD1. The V segment lost 2 bases and the J segment 5 bases; nucleotides outside the gene matches: 4. Germline V gene sequence: CDR1 KGHSH, CDR2 LQKENI. This CDR3 has 14 amino acids. The CDR3 coding sequence is TGTGCCAGCTCACCAACAGGGGGCATGGACGAGCAGTACTTC. It specifies CASSPTGGMDEQYF.

V is TRBV27 and J is TRBJ1-1; the D is unclear. CDR1 and CDR2 (germline): MNHEY, SMNVEV (reference sequence). This CDR3 comprises 13 residues. V was cut by 1 base and J by 7 bases, with 10 bases left in between. This CDR3 is CASSLFPTLEAFF. As DNA, the CDR3 is TGTGCCAGCAGTTTATTCCCGACCCTTGAAGCTTTCTTT.

Here the CDR3 DNA reads TGCGCCAGCAGTCTGAACCCTAGCGAGACTCCGCGGGAGGATACGCAGTATTTT. It is translated as CASSLNPSETPREDTQYF. The chain joins TRBV5-1 to TRBJ2-3; 7 bases agree with TRBD2. The CDR3 contains 18 residues. J lost 6 bases, V lost 5 bases, and 21 bases had no gene match. The V gene's germline CDR1 is SGHRS and CDR2 YFSETQ.

V is TRBV29-1 and J is TRBJ1-1; TRBD1 aligns across 9 bases. This CDR3 region has 11 residues. Trimming cost V 7 bases and J 11 bases; bases outside gene matches: 8. Germline CDR1 SQVTM, CDR2 ANQGSEA. CDR3 sequence reads: CSGRTGDGAFF. The CDR3 DNA sequence: TGCAGCGGCCGGACAGGGGATGGGGCTTTCTTT.

This chain links TRBV5-1 with TRBJ2-5; D call uncertain. Germline CDR1 and CDR2: SGHRS and YFSETQ. There are 14 residues in the CDR3. The V and J ends lost 0 bases and 4 bases respectively, with 10 bases between them. This CDR3 is CASSLDTRLETQYF. As DNA, the CDR3 is TGCGCCAGCAGCTTGGACACCCGATTAGAGACCCAGTACTTC.

The chain recombines TRBV27 with TRBJ1-5; D is perhaps TRBD1 (6 bases). The CDR3 consists of 17 residues. Germline V lookup: CDR1 MNHEY, CDR2 SMNVEV (reference sequence). Trimming removed 1 base from V and 0 bases from J, with 13 bases in between. In DNA, the CDR3 is TGTGCCAGCAGTTTATTTTGGGGGCATAATAGCAATCAGCCCCAGCATTTT. Translation: CASSLFWGHNSNQPQHF.

In this sample, this clone turned up once. The chain has TRBV27 and TRBJ2-3; 9 bases agree with TRBD2. CDR3 length: 19 amino acids. Trimming cost V 0 bases and J 4 bases; bases outside gene matches: 14. The germline V gene has CDR1 MNHEY and CDR2 SMNVEV (reference sequence). The CDR3: CASSLSNWVREGLSDTQYF. The CDR3 DNA reads as TGTGCCAGCAGTTTATCGAATTGGGTGCGGGAGGGCCTCTCAGATACGCAGTATTTT.

This rearrangement joins TRBV13 to TRBJ2-1; D gene ambiguous. Looked up from germline, CDR1 is PRHDT and CDR2 is FYEKMQ (reference sequence). Trimming left V 1 base short and J 5 bases short, with 9 bases between. The CDR3 loop spans 14 amino acids. CDR3 bases: TGTGCCAGCAGCTTAGACACGCTAAACAATGAGCAGTTCTTC. Residues: CASSLDTLNNEQFF.